In its sample, the clone carrying this T cell receptor beta chain was seen a few times. Its specificity is not known. Germline V gives CDR1 SEHNR, CDR2 FQNEAQ (reference sequence). This CDR3 spans 14 amino acids. Between the trimmed V and J ends, which lost 6 bases and 3 bases, there was a span of 13 bases. TCRdb reanalysed the RACE reads using MiXCR and keeps one entry per CDR3 protein. The sample holds around 160,000 distinct CDR3 sequences; about 15% are singletons and the top ten take 1.5% to 2%. The time point here: patch test 1, 2 weeks after DPC sensitization. The treatment: therapeutic diphenylcyclopropenone sensitization with weekly scalp DPC. This sample stems from a study of human T cells and chemical hapten exposure. The overall study: Recorded diagnoses among the mostly female patients were alopecia areata, totalis or universalis.

Study-wide points: Patch test score was positively correlated with the counts of TCRs that had expanded at PT1. It was expanded TCRs that formed significantly more large CDR3 similarity clusters than controls did. Sensitizing with DPC caused no change in TCRs above 1 in 1000 frequency.

This rearrangement joins TRBV7-9 to TRBJ2-3; D not certain. This TCR was sampled from a woman aged 25-40 years with alopecia areata. Some clones in this sample may be carry-over from other donors' samples. Sequencing used whole blood, obtained in connection with sensitization to the hapten diphenylcyclopropenone (DPC). DNA of the CDR3: TGTGCCAGCAGTAGGGCAATCGGGACAGATACGCAGTATTTT. Translated, it gives CASSRAIGTDTQYF.